A selection of T cell receptor beta chains follows, all from one sample in a study of chemoradiotherapy in HPV16-positive cancers. Using immunoSEQ multiplex PCR, the repertoire was profiled, and TCRdb retains in-frame clones only, with some absent. This sample yields roughly 12,000 clones, of which around 68% are seen a single time; approximately 15% belongs to the top ten. Sample acquisition took place from a patient who underwent chemoradiotherapy. The receptor set was obtained from a human donor with HPV-associated anogenital cancer. The CDR3 runs from the conserved cysteine through the conserved F or W. The D gene is left open where the match is weak. A row's size may be missing; if present it is once, few, many or a size class.

d_call	clone_size	v_call	j_call	cdr3_aa	cdr3_nt
TRBD2	-	TRBV28	TRBJ2-7	CASQTSGDLYEQYF	TGTGCCAGCCAAACTAGCGGAGACCTCTACGAGCAGTACTTC
TRBD2	-	TRBV4-2	TRBJ2-7	CASRQREEVYEQYF	TGTGCCAGCAGGCAGCGGGAGGAGGTATACGAGCAGTACTTC
-	-	TRBV6-1	TRBJ1-5	CASSEGGPSQPQHF	TGTGCCAGCAGTGAAGGAGGCCCAAGTCAGCCCCAGCATTTT
-	-	TRBV7-9	TRBJ1-4	CASSKDGGNEKLFF	TGTGCCAGCAGCAAAGACGGAGGAAATGAAAAACTGTTTTTT
-	medium-sized	TRBV10-2	TRBJ1-2	CASSESPDNNYGYTF	TGCGCCAGCAGTGAGTCTCCGGACAACAACTATGGCTACACCTTC
TRBD2	-	TRBV28	TRBJ2-1	CASNPTSGRQFF	TGTGCCAGCAACCCCACTAGCGGCCGGCAGTTCTTC
TRBD2	once	TRBV14	TRBJ2-2	CASRLAVNTGELFF	TGTGCCAGCAGGCTAGCGGTGAACACCGGGGAGCTGTTTTTT
-	-	TRBV7-2	TRBJ1-5	CASSQSGDSNQPQHF	TGTGCCAGCAGCCAGTCAGGGGATAGCAATCAGCCCCAGCATTTT
TRBD1	-	TRBV28	TRBJ2-7	CASRSGGSSYEQYF	TGTGCCAGCAGGTCAGGGGGCTCGTCCTACGAGCAGTACTTC
-	-	TRBV5-1	TRBJ1-2	CASSLARDAIGYTF	TGCGCCAGCAGCTTGGCCCGGGATGCCATTGGCTACACCTTC
TRBD1	-	TRBV11-2	TRBJ2-7	CASSLESGGRAEQYF	TGTGCCAGCAGCTTAGAGTCAGGGGGACGTGCCGAGCAGTACTTC
TRBD1	-	TRBV28	TRBJ1-1	CASRYRGMGNTEAFF	TGTGCCAGCAGATACAGGGGAATGGGGAACACTGAAGCTTTCTTT
-	-	TRBV13	TRBJ2-3	CASSFSRHSYTQYF	TGTGCCAGCAGCTTTTCCCGACACAGTTATACGCAGTATTTT
-	-	TRBV20-1	TRBJ2-7	CSAVPLREQYF	TGCAGTGCGGTACCCCTCAGGGAGCAGTACTTC
TRBD1	-	TRBV30	TRBJ1-2	CAWWGQGTNYGYTF	TGTGCCTGGTGGGGACAGGGGACTAACTATGGCTACACCTTC
-	-	TRBV19	TRBJ2-2	CASSTTASTNTGELFF	TGTGCCAGTAGTACGACAGCCTCTACGAACACCGGGGAGCTGTTTTTT
-	-	TRBV20-1	TRBJ1-1	CSASFAEAFF	TGCAGTGCTAGTTTTGCTGAAGCTTTCTTT
-	-	TRBV4-3	TRBJ1-5	CASSQDSSNQPQHF	TGCGCCAGCAGCCAAGACAGTAGCAATCAGCCCCAGCATTTT